This entry lists 27 T cell receptor beta chains sequenced from one sample in a study of blood T cell repertoires in COVID-19. Generated by immunoSEQ multiplex PCR, the TCRdb table keeps only in-frame clones and is missing some. The profile shows 350,000 to 450,000 clones, 90% to 95% of them singletons. The sequencing input was PBMCs or T cells enriched from blood (not recorded which). Receptors were obtained from a woman aged 40 to 55 who had been exposed to COVID-19.

The chain uses TRBV3-1 (or the pseudogene TRBV3-2) and TRBJ1-1; D not resolved. Trimming removed 3 bases from V and 5 bases from J, with 10 bases in between. Germline assignment: CDR1 LGHDT and CDR2 YNNKEL (reference sequence). This CDR3 spans 13 amino acids. This chain's CDR3 is CASSQEQKTEAFF. DNA for the CDR3: TGTGCCAGCAGCCAGGAGCAGAAAACTGAAGCTTTCTTT.

J is TRBJ2-3 and V is TRBV18, with no clear D. Trimming pared 0 bases from V and 5 bases from J, leaving 9 bases between. Germline CDR1 KGHSH, CDR2 LQKENI. This CDR3 region has 14 residues. The CDR3, as DNA: TGTGCCAGCTCACCACCTAAGCGCGGAGATACGCAGTATTTT. Its protein is CASSPPKRGDTQYF.

This rearrangement joins TRBV7-6 to TRBJ2-3; 9 bases are shared with TRBD2. This CDR3 spans 17 amino acids. The germline V gene has CDR1 SGHVS and CDR2 FNYEAQ. V lost 5 bases, J lost 4 bases, and 13 bases stayed unmatched. CDR3 in amino acids: CASSRLRGGTQADTQYF. The CDR3 bases are TGTGCCAGCAGCCGCCTGCGGGGGGGAACTCAGGCAGATACGCAGTATTTT.

The chain couples TRBV5-1 to TRBJ1-2, with D perhaps matching TRBD1 (5 bases). The CDR3 has 15 amino acids. Germline-derived CDR1 and CDR2 are SGHRS and YFSETQ. V was clipped by 4 bases and J by 5 bases, with 18 bases between them. This CDR3 reads CASSPQAGLGYGYTF. Written as DNA, the CDR3 is TGCGCCAGCAGCCCACAGGCCGGCTTGGGATATGGCTACACCTTC.

This clone was recorded only once. The rearrangement uses TRBV29-1 and TRBJ2-2; 11 bases are shared with TRBD1. Trimming removed 6 bases from V and 2 bases from J; junction bases left unmatched: 5. The CDR3 is 15 amino acids. The V gene's germline CDR1 is SQVTM and CDR2 ANQGSEA. DNA of the CDR3: TGCAGCGTACCGGGACAGGGGGGCAACACCGGGGAGCTGTTTTTT. It is translated as CSVPGQGGNTGELFF.

The V call is TRBV5-5, the J call TRBJ2-7; TRBD2 aligns across 7 bases. CDR3 size: 13 residues. The J segment lost 5 bases and the V segment lost 1 base, leaving 3 bases of the junction unmatched. Germline CDR1 is SGHKS and CDR2 is YYEKEE (reference sequence). This CDR3 is CASSLNRGDEQYF. Here the CDR3 DNA reads TGTGCCAGCAGCTTGAACCGGGGGGACGAGCAGTACTTC.

The rearrangement joins TRBV7-2 to TRBJ1-6; no firm D call. The CDR3 totals 14 residues. The V gene's germline CDR1 is SGHTA and CDR2 FQGNSA. Deletions cut 7 bases from V and 6 bases from J, with 13 bases between. The CDR3 loop reads CASKEALLNSPLHF. CDR3 DNA: TGTGCCAGCAAGGAGGCCCTGCTTAATTCACCCCTCCACTTT. Full variable domain (outside the CDR3, taken from reference TRBV7-2 and TRBJ1-6): GAGVSQSPSNKVTEKGKDVELRCDPISGHTALYWYRQSLGQGLEFLIYFQGNSAPDKSGLPSDRFSAERTGGSVSTLTIQRTQQEDSAVYLCASKEALLNSPLHFGNGTRLTVT.

The chain carries TRBV18 and TRBJ2-2; D gene uncertain. Trimming took off 6 bases at V and 5 bases at J, with 7 bases between the two ends. The CDR3 has 12 amino acids. Germline CDR1 reads KGHSH; CDR2 reads LQKENI. Written as DNA, the CDR3 is TGTGCCAGCTCCCCCGGGACCGGGGAGCTGTTTTTT. Protein sequence: CASSPGTGELFF.

This clone was detected only once. The gene calls are TRBV5-3 and TRBJ2-2, with D maybe TRBD2 (6 bases). TRBV5-3 is reported as an ORF; its role is uncertain. Trimming took off 4 bases at V and 3 bases at J, with 19 bases between the two ends. The CDR3 runs to 17 residues. Here the CDR3 DNA reads TGTGCCAGAAGCGCGGGACCCTTAGGCGAAGACACCGGGGAGCTGTTTTTT. It translates to CARSAGPLGEDTGELFF.

The rearrangement uses TRBV7-2 and TRBJ1-4, with 7 nucleotides matching TRBD1. Trimming took 5 bases from V and 7 from J; bases not matched to a gene: 10. The CDR3 has 15 amino acids. In germline, CDR1 is SGHTA, CDR2 FQGNSA. The CDR3, as DNA: TGTGCCAGCAGCGCGCAGGGGGTTAACGGTGAAAAACTGTTTTTT. As protein: CASSAQGVNGEKLFF.

This chain joins TRBV5-6 and TRBJ2-2, with a weak D call TRBD1 (5 bases). Germline V gene data show CDR1 as SGHDT and CDR2 as YYEEEE. The CDR3 extends over 15 amino acids. Trimming cost V 1 base and J 4 bases, with 11 bases left between them. CDR3 loop: CASSLPRVGTGELFF. In DNA, the CDR3 is TGTGCCAGCAGCTTGCCCAGGGTGGGCACCGGGGAGCTGTTTTTT.

This chain joins TRBV10-1 and TRBJ1-1; 12 bases line up with TRBD1. J gave up 5 bases and V 6 bases, and 10 bases lay outside the gene matches. The CDR3 has 16 amino acids. The V gene's germline CDR1 is WNHNN and CDR2 SYGVQD (reference sequence). DNA of the CDR3: TGCGCCAGCAGACCCGGGACAGGGGGCGGAAAGACTGAAGCTTTCTTT. Protein product: CASRPGTGGGKTEAFF.

This clone was detected once. The chain combines TRBV11-2 with TRBJ1-2; D is ambiguous. The CDR3 length is 13 residues. CDR1 and CDR2 (germline): SGHAT, FQNNGV. Between the trimmed V and J ends, which lost 0 bases and 8 bases, there was a span of 10 bases. The CDR3 coding sequence is TGTGCCAGCAGCTTAGATCGTACATGCGGCTACACCTTC. Its protein is CASSLDRTCGYTF.

This chain connects TRBV5-1 to TRBJ2-2, with 8 bases identical to TRBD2. Per germline, CDR1 SGHRS and CDR2 YFSETQ. V shed 1 base and J 0 bases; nucleotides not matched to a gene: 5. CDR3 size: 17 residues. CDR3 DNA: TGCGCCAGCAGCTTGCACCCCGGGAGGGCGAACACCGGGGAGCTGTTTTTT. This encodes CASSLHPGRANTGELFF.

J is TRBJ1-4 and V is TRBV27, with 7 bases that match TRBD1. V lost 5 bases to trimming and J lost 5 bases; unmatched junction nucleotides: 14. Per germline, CDR1 MNHEY and CDR2 SMNVEV (reference sequence). The CDR3 is 17 residues long. The CDR3 DNA is TGTGCCAGCAGTCCCCTTTTTAGTACAGGGGTAAATGAAAAACTGTTTTTT. Protein product: CASSPLFSTGVNEKLFF.

The rearrangement joins TRBV6-4 to TRBJ1-2, with a possible D match to TRBD1 (6 bases). Germline loops: CDR1 MRHNA, CDR2 SNTAGT. Trimming stripped 3 bases from V and 1 base from J, with 27 bases between. CDR3 length: 20 residues. The CDR3 DNA reads TGTGCCAGCAGTGATAAAGTCAATCTGGACAGAGACAACCGTAACTATGGCTACACCTTC. It yields the protein CASSDKVNLDRDNRNYGYTF.

The chain is built from TRBV5-1 and TRBJ2-7; a weak D match, TRBD2 (6 bases). The V gene lost 2 bases and the J gene lost 2 bases, with 14 bases spanning the gap. Germline values: CDR1 SGHRS, CDR2 YFSETQ. CDR3 length: 15 residues. CDR3 amino acids: CASSLSASATYEQYF. DNA of the CDR3: TGCGCCAGCAGCTTAAGCGCTAGCGCTACCTACGAGCAGTACTTC.

The V and J genes are TRBV7-2 and TRBJ1-4; 8 bases align to TRBD1. The CDR3 is made up of 13 amino acids. CDR1 SGHTA and CDR2 FQGNSA come from the germline V gene. With 5 bases clipped from V and 8 bases from J, the junction kept 4 bases outside the gene matches. The chain's CDR3 is CASSRTGNEKLFF. The CDR3 DNA reads as TGTGCCAGCAGCAGGACAGGGAACGAAAAACTGTTTTTT.

The chain couples TRBV7-8 to TRBJ1-5; D ambiguous. The CDR3 covers 16 residues. V was clipped by 1 base and J by 0 bases, with 10 bases between them. CDR1 is SGHVS, CDR2 FQNEAQ, per germline. In DNA, the CDR3 is TGTGCCAGCAGCTTAGGGTCGGGTTATAGCAATCAGCCCCAGCATTTT. Translating it yields CASSLGSGYSNQPQHF.

This chain connects TRBV11-3 to TRBJ2-1; 9 bases are a match to TRBD2. The CDR3 has 15 residues. J gave up 6 bases and V 1 base, and 4 bases lay outside the gene matches. CDR1 SGHNT and CDR2 YENEEA come from the germline V gene. CDR3: CASSLGGSGSNEQFF. Written as DNA, the CDR3 is TGTGCCAGCAGCTTAGGAGGTAGCGGGAGCAATGAGCAGTTCTTC.

The chain is built from TRBV30 and TRBJ1-3; D unresolved. The CDR3 length is 15 residues. CDR1 is GTSNPN, CDR2 SVGIG, per germline (reference sequence). Trimming cost V 3 bases and J 0 bases, with 12 bases left between them. The CDR3 coding sequence is TGTGCCTGGAGAACCCGCAGATACTCTGGAAACACCATATATTTT. It codes for CAWRTRRYSGNTIYF.

The chain is built from TRBV15 and TRBJ1-4; the D is unclear. The germline V gene has CDR1 LNHNV and CDR2 YYDKDF (reference sequence). The CDR3 sequence is 13 residues long. V lost 3 bases and J lost 2, with 4 bases in between. The CDR3 region has the DNA TGTGCCACCAGCAGCCGTACTAATGAAAAACTGTTTTTT. Translating it yields CATSSRTNEKLFF.

V usage is TRBV7-2 and J usage is TRBJ1-1; perhaps TRBD1 as D (6 bases). Germline values: CDR1 SGHTA, CDR2 FQGNSA. V was clipped by 5 bases and J by 5 bases, with 15 bases between them. The CDR3 is 14 amino acids. Here the CDR3 DNA reads TGTGCCAGCAGCCGTCACGGGGGGCTTACTGAAGCTTTCTTT. Its protein product is CASSRHGGLTEAFF.

Here the CDR3 reads CSATKAGGQETQYF. DNA for the CDR3: TGCAGCGCGACAAAAGCGGGCGGGCAAGAGACCCAGTACTTC. The rearrangement joins TRBV29-1 to TRBJ2-5, with a tentative D call TRBD2 (6 bases). This CDR3 region has 14 residues. The germline CDR1 and CDR2 sequences are SQVTM and ANQGSEA. The V end lost 7 bases, the J end lost 2 bases, and 17 bases lay between the germline ends.

J is TRBJ2-7 and V is TRBV7-2; no definite D call. The CDR3 loop spans 13 amino acids. V was clipped by 5 bases and J by 2 bases, with 10 bases between them. From germline, CDR1 is SGHTA and CDR2 FQGNSA. The CDR3 here is CASSAPNAYEQYF. In DNA form, the CDR3 reads TGTGCCAGCAGCGCTCCTAATGCCTACGAGCAGTACTTC.

This chain joins TRBV7-2 and TRBJ1-1; D is ambiguous. With 5 bases removed from V and 0 bases from J, the gap between germline ends came to 10 bases. The CDR3 length is 14 residues. In germline, CDR1 is SGHTA, CDR2 FQGNSA. The CDR3, as DNA: TGTGCCAGCAGCGGAGGGAGCTTGAACACTGAAGCTTTCTTT. This sequence encodes CASSGGSLNTEAFF.

The rearrangement joins TRBV15 to TRBJ2-1; D is possibly TRBD2 (5 bases). This CDR3 spans 13 amino acids. Germline V gene lookup returns CDR1 LNHNV and CDR2 YYDKDF (reference sequence). Trimming removed 6 bases at V and 6 bases at J, with 12 bases between. The CDR3 sequence is CATSKDGINEQFF. The CDR3 DNA is TGTGCCACCAGTAAGGACGGGATCAATGAGCAGTTCTTC.